The rows below give T cell receptor beta chains drawn from one sample of a study of sequential checkpoint blockade in melanoma. TCRdb's copy holds only in-frame clones and misses some; the assay was immunoSEQ multiplex PCR. The sample has some 5,400 clones, over 15% seen once; the top ten hold roughly 8.1%. The sample here was tumor tissue (inferred from file names), taken from a patient given nivolumab and ipilimumab in sequence. All receptors come from a human donor with melanoma. Each CDR3 is given with its conserved first and last residue. A D gene is named only where the DNA matches it firmly. Clone sizes are given selectively: once, few, many, or a class where the clone is expanded.

CDR3nt: TGTGCTAGTGGTTTGGGGGTGAACACCGGGGAGCTGTTTTTT
CDR3aa: CASGLGVNTGELFF
j_gene: TRBJ2-2
d_gene: NA
abundance: NA
v_gene: TRBV12-5

CDR3nt: TGCGCCAGCAGCCTACGACAGGGGGCGCTAGCGGGGGTCACCGGGGAGCTGTTTTTT
CDR3aa: CASSLRQGALAGVTGELFF
j_gene: TRBJ2-2
d_gene: NA
abundance: NA
v_gene: TRBV5-1

CDR3nt: TGCGCCAGCAGCCATGGACTGGGGCGCACTGAAGCTTTCTTT
CDR3aa: CASSHGLGRTEAFF
j_gene: TRBJ1-1
d_gene: NA
abundance: NA
v_gene: TRBV10-2

CDR3nt: TGTGCCAGCACCCCCGTCTCCGGTAGTTCGTATGGCTACACCTTC
CDR3aa: CASTPVSGSSYGYTF
j_gene: TRBJ1-2
d_gene: NA
abundance: NA
v_gene: TRBV6-8

CDR3nt: TGTGCCAGCAGCCCCCGCGGGCAGGGCTGGGGAGAGACCCAGTACTTC
CDR3aa: CASSPRGQGWGETQYF
j_gene: TRBJ2-5
d_gene: NA
abundance: NA
v_gene: TRBV9

CDR3nt: TGTGCCAGCAGCCCGGGGATGGTGACCCAGTACTTC
CDR3aa: CASSPGMVTQYF
j_gene: TRBJ2-5
d_gene: NA
abundance: NA
v_gene: TRBV14

CDR3nt: TGTGCCAGCAGTCGAGCCTCCCCAGGGGAGGGCACTGAAGCTTTCTTT
CDR3aa: CASSRASPGEGTEAFF
j_gene: TRBJ1-1
d_gene: NA
abundance: NA
v_gene: TRBV28

CDR3nt: TGTGCCAGCAGTTTATCTTTAGCCCGACAAGAGACCCAGTACTTC
CDR3aa: CASSLSLARQETQYF
j_gene: TRBJ2-5
d_gene: NA
abundance: few
v_gene: TRBV27

CDR3nt: TGTGCCATCGGGGAGAGAGGCATGGCCTACAATGAGCAGTTCTTC
CDR3aa: CAIGERGMAYNEQFF
j_gene: TRBJ2-1
d_gene: NA
abundance: many
v_gene: TRBV6-8

CDR3nt: TGTGCCAGCAGCCTTCCACAGGGAGGGAATTCACCCCTCCACTTT
CDR3aa: CASSLPQGGNSPLHF
j_gene: TRBJ1-6
d_gene: NA
abundance: medium-sized
v_gene: TRBV6-8

CDR3nt: TGTGCCAGCATCACAGCCGATCACACTGAAGCTTTCTTT
CDR3aa: CASITADHTEAFF
j_gene: TRBJ1-1
d_gene: NA
abundance: few
v_gene: TRBV6-8

CDR3nt: TGTGCCAGTAGGACAGGGAATGAAAAACTGTTTTTT
CDR3aa: CASRTGNEKLFF
j_gene: TRBJ1-4
d_gene: TRBD1
abundance: large
v_gene: TRBV19

CDR3nt: TGTGCCAGCAGTTCCAGGGACAGGGGACCTTATAATTCACCCCTCCACTTT
CDR3aa: CASSSRDRGPYNSPLHF
j_gene: TRBJ1-6
d_gene: TRBD1
abundance: few
v_gene: TRBV28

CDR3nt: TGTGCCAGTAGGCTGACAGGGGGTAGGGATGAGCAGTTCTTC
CDR3aa: CASRLTGGRDEQFF
j_gene: TRBJ2-1
d_gene: TRBD1
abundance: NA
v_gene: TRBV19

CDR3nt: TGTGCCAGCAGTTTAGTTGACAGCCCTCCGGAGGGCTACACCTTC
CDR3aa: CASSLVDSPPEGYTF
j_gene: TRBJ1-2
d_gene: NA
abundance: NA
v_gene: TRBV28

CDR3nt: TGTGCCAGTACCCACAGGAGCACAGATACGCAGTATTTT
CDR3aa: CASTHRSTDTQYF
j_gene: TRBJ2-3
d_gene: NA
abundance: NA
v_gene: TRBV19

CDR3nt: TGTGCCAGCAGTGAGGCAGGACGGGGATACTATGGCTACACCTTC
CDR3aa: CASSEAGRGYYGYTF
j_gene: TRBJ1-2
d_gene: NA
abundance: few
v_gene: TRBV25-1

CDR3nt: TGTGCCAGCTGCCTTGGGGGCAGTTACACCGGGGAGCTGTTTTTT
CDR3aa: CASCLGGSYTGELFF
j_gene: TRBJ2-2
d_gene: NA
abundance: few
v_gene: TRBV11-3

CDR3nt: TGCGCCAGCAGCTTGGATCTCTTGGGCACTGAAGCTTTCTTT
CDR3aa: CASSLDLLGTEAFF
j_gene: TRBJ1-1
d_gene: NA
abundance: NA
v_gene: TRBV5-1

CDR3nt: TGTGCCACCAGCAGGTATAACAGGGTGAACACTGAAGCTTTCTTT
CDR3aa: CATSRYNRVNTEAFF
j_gene: TRBJ1-1
d_gene: NA
abundance: few
v_gene: TRBV6-8